The 19 T cell receptor beta chains given below trace back to one sample, sequenced in a study of blood T cell repertoires in COVID-19. The method was immunoSEQ multiplex PCR; TCRdb's version includes in-frame clones alone and lacks a portion of them. Altogether about 60,000 clones are present, approximately 79% being singletons, with the ten largest covering about 7%. The sequencing sample was made of peripheral blood. These TCRs come from a man aged 55 to 70 with acute or convalescent COVID-19.

This clone was detected only once. The chain combines TRBV7-9 with TRBJ1-3; 7 positions agree with TRBD1. Germline-derived CDR1 and CDR2 are SEHNR and FQNEAQ (reference sequence). This CDR3 has 15 residues. V shed 5 bases and J 3 bases; nucleotides not matched to a gene: 7. In DNA form, the CDR3 reads TGTGCCAGCAGCCCAAGGGGGCAAAGTGGAAACACCATATATTTT. Protein product: CASSPRGQSGNTIYF.

V and J are TRBV5-6 and TRBJ1-1, with a possible D match to TRBD1 (5 bases). CDR3 size: 12 residues. The germline gives CDR1 SGHDT, CDR2 YYEEEE. V was shortened by 4 bases and J by 5 bases, with 9 bases between the two germline ends. The chain's CDR3 is CASSRRQTEAFF. The CDR3 DNA follows: TGTGCCAGCAGCCGTAGACAGACTGAAGCTTTCTTT.

The chain carries TRBV5-1 and TRBJ2-3; 7 bases fit TRBD2. Looked up from germline, CDR1 is SGHRS and CDR2 is YFSETQ. This CDR3 spans 15 amino acids. Unmatched junction bases numbered 1, after V lost 0 bases and J lost 0 bases. Here the CDR3 reads CASSLASGSTDTQYF. Written as DNA, the CDR3 is TGCGCCAGCAGCTTGGCTAGCGGAAGCACAGATACGCAGTATTTT.

The genes are TRBV6-6 and TRBJ1-2, with a possible D match to TRBD1 (5 bases). This CDR3 is built from 13 residues. Trimming stripped 7 bases from V and 3 bases from J, with 12 bases between. In germline, CDR1 is MNHNY, CDR2 SVGAGI (reference sequence). CDR3 in amino acids: CASTVTRDYGYTF. CDR3 coding DNA: TGTGCCAGCACCGTGACCAGGGACTATGGCTACACCTTC.

The CDR3: CASSRRDRDEKLFF. The CDR3 DNA reads as TGTGCCAGCAGCCGCAGGGACAGGGATGAAAAACTGTTTTTT. This chain links TRBV5-4 with TRBJ1-4, with 9 bases identical to TRBD1. CDR1 and CDR2 from the germline V gene are SGHNT and YYREEE (reference sequence). V shed 4 bases, J shed 6 bases, and the junction held 4 bases outside the gene matches. The CDR3 length is 14 residues.

The sample holds a few counts of this clone. The chain is built from TRBV4-2 and TRBJ1-6; maybe TRBD1 (6 bases). From germline, CDR1 is LGHNA and CDR2 YNFKEQ. V was shortened by 2 bases and J by 7 bases, with 21 bases between the two germline ends. The CDR3 has 18 residues. The chain's CDR3 is CASSQTSTGQERNSPLHF. The CDR3 nucleotides read TGTGCCAGCAGCCAAACATCAACAGGGCAAGAGAGGAATTCACCCCTCCACTTT.

The chain has TRBV18 and TRBJ2-7; the D gene is possibly TRBD1 (8 bases). There are 15 residues in the CDR3. Germline-derived CDR1 and CDR2 are KGHSH and LQKENI. The V end lost 6 bases, the J end lost 4 bases, and 19 bases lay between the germline ends. As DNA, the CDR3 is TGTGCCAGCTCCCCTAGGACAGGGAGGGCATACGAGCAGTACTTC. It translates to CASSPRTGRAYEQYF.

V is TRBV11-3 and J is TRBJ2-5, with D possibly TRBD2 on 6 matching bases. Germline CDR1 and CDR2: SGHNT and YENEEA. V lost 5 bases and J lost 2, with 9 bases in between. This CDR3 has 13 residues. In DNA, the CDR3 is TGTGCCAGCAGCCATGGACTACAAGAGACCCAGTACTTC. Residues: CASSHGLQETQYF.

The V and J genes are TRBV5-1 and TRBJ2-5; a possible D gene is TRBD2 (7 bases). Looked up from germline, CDR1 is SGHRS and CDR2 is YFSETQ. The CDR3 runs 15 residues. Trimming pared 0 bases from V and 3 bases from J, leaving 12 bases between. CDR3 in DNA: TGCGCCAGCAGCTTGGGCGGGGGCCGGGAAGAGACCCAGTACTTC. It yields the protein CASSLGGGREETQYF.

This clone was found a few times. The rearrangement joins TRBV18 to TRBJ1-5; 9 bases are a match to TRBD1. The V gene end was trimmed by 6 bases and the J gene end by 5 bases; junction bases not matched to a gene: 5. The CDR3 totals 14 residues. CDR1 is KGHSH, CDR2 LQKENI, per germline. The CDR3 coding sequence is TGTGCCAGCTCCCTGACAGGGGGGGATCAGCCCCAGCATTTT. Its translation is CASSLTGGDQPQHF.

V is TRBV6-6 and J is TRBJ1-2; D is possibly TRBD1 (6 bases). CDR3 length: 15 residues. Trimming shortened V by 3 bases and J by 4 bases, and 15 bases separated the two germline ends. The germline gives CDR1 MNHNY, CDR2 SVGAGI (reference sequence). Here the CDR3 DNA reads TGTGCCAGCAGTTATAGCGACAGGTCCCCCTATGGCTACACCTTC. Translating it yields CASSYSDRSPYGYTF.

The genes are TRBV25-1 and TRBJ1-6, with D possibly matching TRBD1 (6 bases). There are 15 residues in the CDR3. Germline V gene lookup returns CDR1 MGHDK and CDR2 SYGVNS. V dropped 7 bases and J dropped 1 base, with 11 bases sitting between them. CDR3 DNA sequence: TGTGCCAGCATGGACAGCATATCCTATAATTCACCCCTCCACTTT. Translating gives CASMDSISYNSPLHF.

The chain joins TRBV12-3 or TRBV12-4 to TRBJ1-1, with a tentative D call TRBD1 (6 bases). V lost 2 bases, J lost 7 bases, and 11 bases lay in between. CDR3 length equals 13 residues. In DNA, the CDR3 is TGTGCCAGCAGTTTATTGGGGGCGGGTGAAGCTTTCTTT. Protein: CASSLLGAGEAFF.

V usage is TRBV11-2 and J usage is TRBJ2-1; D may be TRBD2 (6 bases). Germline V gene lookup returns CDR1 SGHAT and CDR2 FQNNGV. V shed 3 bases and J shed 5 bases, with 11 bases lying between them. There are 14 residues in the CDR3. The CDR3 region has the DNA TGTGCCAGCAGCTTCGCGGGGAACCACAATGAGCAGTTCTTC. This translates into CASSFAGNHNEQFF.

This clone was detected only once. The chain couples TRBV11-3 to TRBJ2-7; TRBD2 agrees at 8 bases. V shed 3 bases, J shed 2 bases, and the junction held 6 bases outside the gene matches. The CDR3 consists of 15 residues. Germline CDR1 and CDR2: SGHNT and YENEEA. DNA of the CDR3: TGTGCCAGCAGCTTTCAGGCGGGGGGCCCCTACGAGCAGTACTTC. Translating gives CASSFQAGGPYEQYF.

This chain connects TRBV5-6 to TRBJ2-1; TRBD2 matches at 9 bases. This CDR3 is built from 17 residues. J gave up 7 bases and V 2 bases, and 13 bases lay outside the gene matches. Germline lookup yields CDR1 SGHDT and CDR2 YYEEEE. CDR3 region: CASSFGPRGGAGNEQFF. The DNA for the CDR3 is TGTGCCAGCAGCTTTGGGCCTCGCGGGGGGGCCGGGAATGAGCAGTTCTTC.

This sequence joins TRBV5-3 and TRBJ2-1, with 13 bases identical to TRBD2. TRBV5-3 is reported as an ORF; its role is uncertain. The CDR3 sequence is 16 residues long. The V segment lost 4 bases and the J segment 7 bases; nucleotides outside the gene matches: 8. The CDR3: CARSGPTSGGDNEQFF. CDR3 nucleotides: TGTGCCAGAAGCGGACCTACTAGCGGGGGGGATAATGAGCAGTTCTTC.

V usage is TRBV7-9 and J usage is TRBJ1-1; 7 bases map to TRBD1. V lost 5 bases and J lost 11; bases outside the gene matches: 14. Germline CDR1 and CDR2: SEHNR and FQNEAQ (reference sequence). The CDR3 has 14 residues. In DNA, the CDR3 is TGTGCCAGCAGCCCACAGGGGTTTAGTGTATTGGCTTTCTTT. Its protein product is CASSPQGFSVLAFF.

CDR3 nucleotides: TGCAGCGTTGAAGGGCGGGTGGAGACCCAGTACTTC. Residues: CSVEGRVETQYF. V and J are TRBV29-1 and TRBJ2-5, with TRBD2 as a possible D gene (5 bases). Trimming cost V 1 base and J 5 bases, with 8 bases left between them. This CDR3 contains 12 residues. Germline CDR1 reads SQVTM; CDR2 reads ANQGSEA.